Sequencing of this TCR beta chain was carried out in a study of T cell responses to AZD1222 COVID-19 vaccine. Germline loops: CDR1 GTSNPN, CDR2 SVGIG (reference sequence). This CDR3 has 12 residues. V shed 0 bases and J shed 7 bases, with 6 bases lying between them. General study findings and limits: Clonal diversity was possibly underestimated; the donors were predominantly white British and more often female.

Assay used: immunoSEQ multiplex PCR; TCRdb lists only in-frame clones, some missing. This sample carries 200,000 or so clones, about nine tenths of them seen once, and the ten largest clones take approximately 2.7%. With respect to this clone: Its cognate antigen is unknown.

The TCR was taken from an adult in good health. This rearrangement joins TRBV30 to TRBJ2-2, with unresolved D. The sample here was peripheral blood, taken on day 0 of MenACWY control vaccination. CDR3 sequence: CAWSVSGGELFF. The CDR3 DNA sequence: TGTGCCTGGAGTGTTTCGGGCGGGGAGCTGTTTTTT.